A single sample is the source of the 15 T cell receptor beta chains below, sequenced in a study of response to subunit inactivated influenza vaccine. MiXCR was run by TCRdb on the RT-PCR reads, yielding one entry per CDR3 protein. The data hold around 480,000 distinct CDR3 sequences, with approximately 9.9% observed a single time. This specimen consisted of PBMCs from blood, obtained roughly 6 weeks after vaccination. Every receptor here comes from a man between 45 and 60 years old who received an inactivated influenza vaccine.

The chain uses TRBV12-3 or TRBV12-4 and TRBJ2-3; 9 positions match TRBD2. Unmatched junction bases numbered 5, after V lost 2 bases and J lost 2 bases. The CDR3 has 16 residues. The CDR3 region has the DNA TGTGCCAGCAGTTTATTTGGGACTAGCCCCACAGATACGCAGTATTTT. It translates to CASSLFGTSPTDTQYF.

The sample holds a few counts of this clonotype. This chain connects TRBV11-2 to TRBJ2-1; D is unresolved. This CDR3 is built from 14 residues. Per germline, CDR1 SGHAT and CDR2 FQNNGV. V lost 5 bases, J lost 2 bases, and 10 bases lay in between. CDR3 loop: CASSRAGPYNEQFF. The CDR3 region has the DNA TGTGCCAGCAGCCGGGCTGGCCCCTACAATGAGCAGTTCTTC.

This clonotype has at least ten counts. This rearrangement joins TRBV11-2 to TRBJ2-5, with D hard to call. The V and J ends lost 5 bases and 5 bases respectively, with 12 bases between them. Germline V lookup: CDR1 SGHAT, CDR2 FQNNGV. CDR3 length: 13 amino acids. The CDR3 region is CASSPPIPETQYF. The CDR3 bases are TGTGCCAGCAGCCCCCCTATCCCGGAGACCCAGTACTTC.

The table lists this clonotype with many counts. The chain recombines TRBV10-3 with TRBJ2-1; TRBD2 aligns across 7 bases. From germline, CDR1 is ENHRY and CDR2 SYGVKD. J was trimmed by 5 bases and V by 3 bases; bases with no gene match: 4. The CDR3 loop spans 14 amino acids. DNA of the CDR3: TGTGCCATCAGTGAAAAGGGACTAAACAATGAGCAGTTCTTC. Protein: CAISEKGLNNEQFF.

V usage is TRBV12-3 or TRBV12-4 and J usage is TRBJ2-7; D not resolved. The CDR3 covers 12 residues. V was shortened by 6 bases and J by 6 bases, with 12 bases between the two germline ends. The CDR3 region has the DNA TGTGCCAGCAGCCGTGGGCGTGTCGAGCAGTACTTC. Protein: CASSRGRVEQYF.

This chain joins TRBV6-5 and TRBJ2-5; D gene ambiguous. This CDR3 has 16 residues. Between the trimmed V and J ends, which lost 3 bases and 4 bases, there was a span of 18 bases. Germline CDR1 reads MNHEY; CDR2 reads SVGAGI. CDR3 coding DNA: TGTGCCAGCAGTTATTCCGCCAGTGACCTCCGAGAGACCCAGTACTTC. This encodes CASSYSASDLRETQYF.

In regard to this clonotype: Given a much more abundant clone one base away, this may be a read error. The chain is built from TRBV5-1 and TRBJ2-3; 10 nucleotides match TRBD2. The CDR3 consists of 14 residues. CDR1 is SGHRS and CDR2 is YFSETQ in the germline V gene. V lost 4 bases to trimming and J lost 2 bases; unmatched junction nucleotides: 1. CDR3: CASSTSGITDTQYF. Written as DNA, the CDR3 is TGCGCCAGCAGCACTAGCGGGATCACAGATACGCAGTATTTT.

This clonotype was detected only once. The rearrangement joins TRBV3-1 to TRBJ1-1; possibly TRBD1 for D (6 bases). CDR3 size: 14 residues. The ends were cut back, 6 bases at V and 5 bases at J, with 16 bases in the middle. Germline V gene sequence: CDR1 LGHDT, CDR2 YNNKEL (reference sequence). This CDR3 reads CASRAAPGATEAFF. CDR3 DNA sequence: TGTGCCAGCAGAGCAGCTCCAGGGGCAACTGAAGCTTTCTTT.

The chain has TRBV11-2 and TRBJ2-1; 8 nucleotides agree with TRBD2. V was clipped by 7 bases and J by 0 bases; unmatched bases: 8. The CDR3 is made up of 16 amino acids. Looked up from germline, CDR1 is SGHAT and CDR2 is FQNNGV. The CDR3 here is CASTHGAGASYNEQFF. The CDR3 nucleotides are TGTGCCAGCACCCACGGAGCGGGAGCCTCCTACAATGAGCAGTTCTTC. The complete variable domain, with remaining parts taken from reference TRBV11-2 and TRBJ2-1, reads EAGVAQSPRYKIIEKRQSVAFWCNPISGHATLYWYQQILGQGPKLLIQFQNNGVVDDSQLPKDRFSAERLKGVDSTLKIQPAKLEDSAVYLCASTHGAGASYNEQFFGPGTRLTVL.

The chain links TRBV20-1 to TRBJ2-3; D is perhaps TRBD2 (6 bases). Trimming pared 6 bases from V and 0 bases from J, leaving 13 bases between. The germline V gene has CDR1 DFQATT and CDR2 SNEGSKA (reference sequence). The CDR3 contains 14 residues. CDR3 sequence: CSATLALSTDTQYF. As DNA, the CDR3 is TGCAGTGCCACCCTAGCGTTAAGCACAGATACGCAGTATTTT.

This clonotype was counted only a few times. The V and J genes are TRBV20-1 and TRBJ2-7; 11 nucleotides align to TRBD2. V gave up 3 bases and J gave up 0 bases; unmatched junction bases: 4. The CDR3 spans 15 residues. Germline CDR1 is DFQATT and CDR2 is SNEGSKA (reference sequence). The DNA for the CDR3 is TGCAGTGCTAGTCAGGGACTAGCGGACTCCTACGAGCAGTACTTC. Its protein product is CSASQGLADSYEQYF.

V and J are TRBV29-1 and TRBJ2-7; D may be TRBD1 (6 bases). V lost 3 bases, J lost 3 bases, and 15 bases lay in between. CDR3 length equals 14 residues. Germline CDR1 SQVTM, CDR2 ANQGSEA. CDR3 loop: CSVEVGDKLYEQYF. As DNA, the CDR3 is TGCAGCGTTGAGGTAGGGGACAAACTCTACGAGCAGTACTTC.

In its sample, this clonotype was seen a few times. The J gene is TRBJ1-1, the V gene TRBV5-1; D is possibly TRBD1 (5 bases). V gave up 4 bases and J gave up 0 bases, with 10 bases separating them. The CDR3 length is 14 residues. The germline gives CDR1 SGHRS, CDR2 YFSETQ. DNA of the CDR3: TGCGCCAGCAGCGGATCGACAGTGAACACTGAAGCTTTCTTT. The encoded protein is CASSGSTVNTEAFF.

This clonotype came up many times. The chain recombines TRBV10-3 with TRBJ2-7, with 11 bases identical to TRBD2. The trim removed 0 bases at V and 5 bases at J, leaving 9 bases unmatched. This CDR3 is 17 amino acids long. The germline V gene encodes CDR1 ENHRY and CDR2 SYGVKD. CDR3 in DNA: TGTGCCATCAGTGAGTCACTAGCGGGAGTAGTTTTCCACGAGCAGTACTTC. Its protein product is CAISESLAGVVFHEQYF.

The chain has TRBV27 and TRBJ2-3; TRBD2 might be the D (6 bases). The V gene lost 2 bases and the J gene lost 2 bases, with 11 bases spanning the gap. The CDR3 has 15 residues. Looked up from germline, CDR1 is MNHEY and CDR2 is SMNVEV (reference sequence). The CDR3 bases are TGTGCCAGCAGTTTACTCCAGCGGGCCACAGATACGCAGTATTTT. It is translated as CASSLLQRATDTQYF.